Sequencing of this T cell receptor beta chain was carried out in a study of T cell repertoires in cytomegalovirus infection. The wider study: Researchers turned to recently identified HLA-C-restricted CMV epitopes as well as well-studied HLA-B-restricted ones. Study-wide findings and caveats: Using cumulative public TCR beta family frequency, the authors identified those who carried CMV together with the relevant HLA. What dominated the ex vivo response were HLA-C-restricted CMV-specific TCR beta clonotypes.

With respect to this clonotype: The antigen remains unidentified.

V was trimmed by 7 bases and J by 5 bases, leaving 17 bases between them. The CDR3 has 14 amino acids. The germline V gene has CDR1 MNHEY and CDR2 SVGAGI. One entry per CDR3 protein results from TCRdb running MiXCR on the reads. The table lists 650,000 to 900,000 distinct CDR3 sequences, 30% to 35% of them singletons, with around 12% in the top ten. The V gene is TRBV6-5, the J gene TRBJ1-1; perhaps TRBD1 as D (6 bases). The specimen comprised cultured CD8+ T cells from PBMCs, sampled from culture after CMV antigen stimulation. The sequence came from a human donor in good health (CMV status not recorded). Some clones in this sample may be carry-over from other donors' samples. The CDR3 here is CASTMSRGWTEAFF. Here the CDR3 DNA reads TGTGCCAGCACAATGAGCAGGGGTTGGACTGAAGCTTTCTTT.